The sequence of this T cell receptor beta chain was determined in a study of PD-1 blockade in classical Hodgkin lymphoma (dated by TCRdb to the early 2020s). Regarding the study in general: Nivolumab dosing was 3 mg/kg intravenously every 2 weeks, continuing until either disease progression or unacceptable toxicity. A peripheral blood immune signature of response to PD-1 blockade in classical Hodgkin lymphoma was defined using TCR beta sequencing and CyTOF.

Spanning cysteine to phenylalanine, the CDR3 consists of 16 amino acids. Of the read, only the CDR3 DNA is kept; its 48 bases are in frame from base 1. Trimming removed 0 bases from V and 6 bases from J, leaving 17 bases between the germline ends. According to the germline V gene, CDR1 reads SGHRS and CDR2 reads YFSETQ. The Qiagen DNeasy kit was used to extract genomic DNA both from unsorted PBMCs and from the negatively selected CD4+ and CD8+ fractions. TCR beta CDR3 regions were subjected to amplification by immunoSEQ multiplex PCR with primers that anneal to V and J segments. A synthetic immune receptor repertoire was used to minimize amplification bias, and any residual bias was removed computationally once sequencing was done. Turning to the authors' computational methods: Repertoire diversity was quantified as the Shannon entropy index using custom Python scripts. The unsorted, CD4+ and CD8+ repertoires were each analyzed separately, with the exception of combined analyses, where CD4+ and CD8+ sequences were merged in silico. A clone counted as expanded when the clone's frequency after treatment rose at least 2-fold relative to C1D1, and clones undetected at baseline were given a pseudocount of 0.5. Clones with 0 or 1 copy at C1D1 were defined as singleton clones, while clones with 2 or more copies were defined as non-singleton clones. Clones expanded in unsorted samples were assigned a CD4+, CD8+ or unknown annotation through matching of protein sequences in sorted samples from the same patient. Wilcoxon tests on paired samples were used to test diversity changes from C1D1 to C4D1. TCRdb obtained this table from immuneACCESS and retained in-frame rearrangements with V and J assigned. These tables miss some clones; where compared with another copy, unresolved V genes account for less than half of the shortfall, and the remainder is unexplained. That table furnishes V, J and clone size, whereas the DNA furnished D and trimming. The sample records around 60,000 clones, around 90% of which are singletons. The ten largest clones capture less than 9% of the sample.

This clone was seen once. Its antigen remains unidentified. Within one base of it there is no much larger clone, and no base qualities were kept. Interpreted using the paper, the time point label stands for: cycle 4 day 1 (C4D1), after 6 weeks of nivolumab. Every trial patient had relapsed following autologous stem cell transplantation, and prior brentuximab vedotin exposure was what differed among cohorts A, B and C. The trial cohort comprised 56 patients with relapsed/refractory classical Hodgkin lymphoma whose best overall responses were complete response, partial response or progressive disease. Trial patients were treated with single-agent nivolumab in the multi-cohort phase II CheckMate 205 trial. An independent review committee assessed best overall response by applying the 2007 International Working Group response criteria. Trial PBMCs were obtained immediately prior to nivolumab initiation (C1D1) and on therapy at cycle 2 day 1 and cycle 4 day 1. After peripheral blood was drawn into 8 mL Vacutainer Cell Preparation Tubes, PBMCs were isolated by centrifugation and then cryopreserved.

Paper-wide results and their limitations: CD4+ but not CD8+ TCR diversity rose significantly by C4D1 (p=0.0027 vs p=0.16), most apparent in complete responders (p=0.02). Only a single clinical trial cohort was studied, and what caused the repertoire differences, possibly disease activity or prior therapy, remained undefined. Lower diversity was seen in patients whose nivolumab began less than 1 year after ASCT, and these patients were left out of later analyses so that immune reconstitution would not confound the results. Newly diagnosed patients were reported to have lower baseline TCR diversity than healthy donors, and relapsed/refractory patients were reported to have lower baseline TCR diversity still. Baseline diversity similar to that of newly diagnosed patients was observed in trial patients achieving complete response, whereas significantly lower diversity was observed in partial responders and progressors.

The source of this sequence is a human donor with classical Hodgkin lymphoma. The rearranged chain carries TRBV5-1 and TRBJ2-3; the D gene assignment is ambiguous. Sequences were derived from peripheral blood mononuclear cells (PBMCs), sampled before the fourth cycle of nivolumab. The nucleotides are TGCGCCAGCAGCTTGGTCACCGCCAAAGGGATGGATACGCAGTATTTT. Its amino acids are CASSLVTAKGMDTQYF.